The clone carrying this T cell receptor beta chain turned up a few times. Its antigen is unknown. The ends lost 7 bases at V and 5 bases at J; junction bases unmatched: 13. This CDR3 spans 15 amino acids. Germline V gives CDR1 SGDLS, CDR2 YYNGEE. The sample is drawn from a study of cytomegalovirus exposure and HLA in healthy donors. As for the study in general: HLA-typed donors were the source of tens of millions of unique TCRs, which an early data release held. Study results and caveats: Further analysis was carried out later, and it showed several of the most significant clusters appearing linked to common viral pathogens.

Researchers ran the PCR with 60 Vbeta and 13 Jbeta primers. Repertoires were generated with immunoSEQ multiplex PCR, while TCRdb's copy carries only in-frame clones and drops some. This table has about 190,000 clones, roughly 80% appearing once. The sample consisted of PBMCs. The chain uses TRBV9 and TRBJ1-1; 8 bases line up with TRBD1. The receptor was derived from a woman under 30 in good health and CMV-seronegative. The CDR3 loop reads CASAGPSDRGTEAFF. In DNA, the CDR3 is TGTGCCAGCGCCGGTCCGTCCGACAGGGGAACTGAAGCTTTCTTT.